The present T cell receptor (beta chain) was sequenced within a study of blood T cells in healthy people across ages. Turning to the study itself: When template switching was applied, about one barcoded beta molecule was captured per two T cells. Study-wide results and limits: Roughly linearly, TCR beta diversity per million T cells fell as age increased. Long-lived and aged donors differed, with more naive CD4+ cells and higher diversity in the long-lived.

Alongside a J-beta primer mix, a sample-barcoded 5' primer served in a second PCR lasting roughly 7 to 11 cycles. One entry per CDR3 protein results from TCRdb running MiXCR on the 5' RACE reads. The sample has hundreds of thousands of distinct CDR3 sequences; about 55% are singletons. This clonotype occurred once. Its target is unknown. Peripheral blood samples of around 11 milliliters were drawn from each donor. Germline V lookup: CDR1 MNHEY, CDR2 SVGEGT. With 0 bases clipped from V and 12 bases from J, the junction kept 4 bases outside the gene matches. CDR3 length: 12 amino acids. The sample taken for sequencing was blood. The receptor was isolated from a man at least 80 years old in good health. This chain links TRBV6-2 or TRBV6-3 with TRBJ2-7, with 8 bases matching TRBD1. The CDR3 sequence: CASSYSLGTGYF. CDR3 bases: TGTGCCAGCAGTTACTCTCTCGGGACAGGGTACTTC.